This entry describes one TCR beta chain. The data stem from a study of shared clonotypes between healthy human individuals. Clones were read by immunoSEQ multiplex PCR, and TCRdb kept only the in-frame ones, dropping some. The data contain about 2.2 million clones, 93% of them seen just once; the ten biggest clones take up around 1.7%. Only CD45RO-negative cells positively selected for CCR7 counted as naive CD8 cells, so terminally differentiated effector memory CD45RA+ cells were excluded. The V gene's germline CDR1 is LGHNA and CDR2 YSLEER. The V end was cut by 0 bases, the J end by 3 bases, with 14 bases between. The CDR3 loop spans 16 amino acids.

The origin of this receptor is a man aged 18 to 30 in good health. Some clones in this sample may be carry-over from other donors' samples. The chain employs TRBV4-3 and TRBJ1-2; D is unresolved. The sample taken for sequencing was naive CD8+ T cells from PBMCs. The chain's CDR3 is CASSQEDPAEDYGYTF. In DNA form, the CDR3 reads TGCGCCAGCAGCCAAGAAGACCCCGCCGAGGACTATGGCTACACCTTC.